Each of the 23 T cell receptor beta chains below was sequenced from the same sample in a study of low-dose radiotherapy and immunotherapy resistance in tumors (dated by TCRdb to between 2021 and 2024). Superscript III and a set of TRAV- and TRBV-specific primers were used to synthesize first-strand cDNA, so that both TCRalpha and TCRbeta chains were covered. An approximately 19-cycle PCR with Phusion amplified the TCRs, pairing a constant-region primer with the adapter that was attached to the V primers. The raw public reads went through TCRdb reprocessing: fastp at Q25, MiXCR clone calling, in-frame beta chains kept. When rows share a CDR3 protein, they turn into one entry using the most common DNA and genes. For this sample there are roughly 17,000 distinct CDR3 sequences; approximately 63% appear just once. The ten most abundant clones make up 5.5% to 7% of the sample. The receptors stem from a human donor with advanced metastatic prostate, ovarian, gallbladder or colorectal cancer (not recorded which). This table probably holds off-target reads from a library built for another chain.

The chain combines TRBV13 with TRBJ2-1; TRBD1 might be the D (6 bases). Trimming cost V 5 bases and J 6 bases, with 14 bases left between them. Germline CDR1 is PRHDT and CDR2 is FYEKMQ (reference sequence). This CDR3 is 14 amino acids long. The CDR3 region is CASSPQGLGNEQFF. In DNA, the CDR3 is TGTGCCAGCAGCCCCCAGGGGCTGGGCAATGAGCAGTTCTTC.

The rearrangement joins TRBV28 to TRBJ1-3, with D possibly TRBD1 on 6 matching bases. Trimming pared 4 bases from V and 2 bases from J, leaving 18 bases between. CDR3 length equals 17 residues. Germline CDR1 MDHEN, CDR2 SYDVKM. The CDR3 region has the DNA TGTGCCAGCAGTTCCCTAACGGGAAACAGGGCTGGAAACACCATATATTTT. Translation gives CASSSLTGNRAGNTIYF.

This clonotype was observed a handful of times. The chain links TRBV28 to TRBJ2-7; 8 nucleotides match TRBD2. Germline CDR1 reads MDHEN; CDR2 reads SYDVKM. This CDR3 is built from 14 residues. V lost 7 bases, J lost 3 bases, and 8 bases stayed unmatched. CDR3 in amino acids: CASTLTSASYEQYF. CDR3 nucleotide sequence: TGTGCCAGCACATTGACTAGCGCGAGCTACGAGCAGTACTTC. Drawing the rest from reference TRBV28 and TRBJ2-7, the complete variable domain is DVKVTQSSRYLVKRTGEKVFLECVQDMDHENMFWYRQDPGLGLRLIYFSYDVKMKEKGDIPEGYSVSREKKERFSLILESASTNQTSMYLCASTLTSASYEQYFGPGTRLTVT.

This clonotype has a single count. This chain links TRBV7-2 with TRBJ1-6; D might be TRBD1 (6 bases). CDR1 and CDR2 from the germline V gene are SGHTA and FQGNSA. The CDR3 covers 12 residues. Trimming stripped 6 bases from V and 12 bases from J, with 12 bases between. CDR3 nucleotide sequence: TGTGCCAGCAGTTTTAACAGGGAACCCCTCCACTTT. Its protein is CASSFNREPLHF.

V usage is TRBV3-1 and J usage is TRBJ2-7; 14 bases agree with TRBD2. Trimming removed 1 base from V and 7 bases from J; junction bases left unmatched: 9. This CDR3 contains 17 residues. The germline gives CDR1 LGHDT, CDR2 YNNKEL (reference sequence). DNA of the CDR3: TGTGCCAGCAGCCAAGGTTCTGGACTAGCGGGAGGACGTGAGCAGTACTTC. It encodes CASSQGSGLAGGREQYF.

The rearrangement uses TRBV28 and TRBJ2-3; 7 nucleotides agree with TRBD2. The V and J ends lost 3 bases and 5 bases, in that order; junction bases with no gene match: 5. CDR1 is MDHEN and CDR2 is SYDVKM in the germline V gene. CDR3 size: 14 residues. The CDR3 loop reads CASSFVSGKDTQYF. The DNA for the CDR3 is TGTGCCAGCAGTTTCGTCAGCGGGAAAGATACGCAGTATTTT.

This clonotype was counted only a few times. The chain recombines TRBV6-2 or TRBV6-3 with TRBJ1-1; D ambiguous. Germline loops: CDR1 MNHEY, CDR2 SVGEGT. CDR3 length: 13 residues. Deletions cut 7 bases from V and 3 bases from J, with 12 bases between. The CDR3 DNA reads TGTGCCAGCAATAGGGAGTCTTACACTGAAGCTTTCTTT. Amino acid sequence: CASNRESYTEAFF.

This clonotype was counted only a few times. The rearrangement joins TRBV5-3 to TRBJ2-5, with D maybe TRBD2 (5 bases). TRBV5-3 belongs to the ORF category, with a function that is uncertain. The CDR3 is 13 residues long. The V end was cut by 8 bases, the J end by 2 bases, with 13 bases between. This CDR3 is CASSRTGQETQYF. CDR3 nucleotide sequence: TGTGCCAGCAGCAGGACTGGACAAGAGACCCAGTACTTC.

The V gene is TRBV28, the J gene TRBJ1-1; 7 bases agree with TRBD1. CDR3 length: 15 amino acids. Germline CDR1 is MDHEN and CDR2 is SYDVKM. Trimming cost V 5 bases and J 2 bases; bases outside gene matches: 8. The CDR3 nucleotides are TGTGCCAGCAGTCCCATTGGGACAGCCAACACTGAAGCTTTCTTT. Translation: CASSPIGTANTEAFF. Variable domain in full (rest from reference TRBV28 and TRBJ1-1): DVKVTQSSRYLVKRTGEKVFLECVQDMDHENMFWYRQDPGLGLRLIYFSYDVKMKEKGDIPEGYSVSREKKERFSLILESASTNQTSMYLCASSPIGTANTEAFFGQGTRLTVV.

Details on this clonotype: Relative to the germline gene, one junction end is altered; a read error may explain this. This chain connects TRBV19 to TRBJ1-2; D unresolved. The CDR3 covers 12 residues. Germline V gene data show CDR1 as LNHDA and CDR2 as SQIVND (reference sequence). The CDR3 DNA is TGTGCCAGTTCCGGTGGTAACTATGGCTGCACCTTC. Its translation is CASSGGNYGCTF. The whole variable domain, remainder taken from reference TRBV19 and TRBJ1-2, is DGGITQSPKYLFRKEGQNVTLSCEQNLNHDAMYWYRQDPGQGLRLIYYSQIVNDFQKGDIAEGYSVSREKKESFPLTVTSAQKNPTAFYLCASSGGNYGCTFGSGTRLTVV.

The chain's CDR3 is CASSEYTTEYEQYF. Written as DNA, the CDR3 is TGTGCCAGCAGTGAATACACAACCGAATACGAGCAGTACTTC. This chain joins TRBV6-2 or TRBV6-3 and TRBJ2-7, with D hard to call. The CDR3 is 14 amino acids. Trimming left V 5 bases short and J 4 bases short, with 15 bases between. CDR1 MNHEY and CDR2 SVGEGT come from the germline V gene.

The chain links TRBV27 to TRBJ1-2; D is unresolved. Germline V CDR1 and CDR2: MNHEY, SMNVEV (reference sequence). Trimming took 1 base from V and 7 from J, leaving 16 bases between them. The length of the CDR3 is 15 residues. CDR3 region: CASSLLDEDPAGYTF. The CDR3 DNA follows: TGTGCCAGCAGTTTATTAGATGAGGATCCCGCTGGCTACACCTTC.

The V and J genes are TRBV18 and TRBJ2-7; D is possibly TRBD2 (5 bases). Germline lookup yields CDR1 KGHSH and CDR2 LQKENI. The CDR3 contains 16 residues. The V end lost 3 bases, the J end lost 0 bases, and 15 bases lay between the germline ends. The CDR3 loop reads CASSPEDLWGSYEQYF. CDR3 in DNA: TGTGCCAGCTCACCGGAGGACTTATGGGGCTCCTACGAGCAGTACTTC.

The table lists this clonotype with a count of one. V gene TRBV19 combines with J gene TRBJ2-2, with D possibly TRBD1 on 8 matching bases. CDR1 and CDR2 (germline): LNHDA, SQIVND (reference sequence). The CDR3 consists of 16 residues. V dropped 7 bases and J dropped 4 bases, with 19 bases sitting between them. CDR3 DNA sequence: TGTGCCAGTACCCCACTAGCGCAGGGGGCCACCGGGGAGCTGTTTTTT. This translates into CASTPLAQGATGELFF.

The CDR3 region has the DNA TGCGCCAGCAGCTTGGGTCCAGGGTCCGCCTACGAGCAGTACTTC. This sequence encodes CASSLGPGSAYEQYF. This chain joins TRBV5-1 and TRBJ2-7, with D possibly TRBD1 on 5 matching bases. With 0 bases removed from V and 2 bases from J, the gap between germline ends came to 12 bases. This CDR3 contains 15 residues. CDR1 and CDR2 from the germline V gene are SGHRS and YFSETQ.

V usage is TRBV5-4 and J usage is TRBJ1-1; D possibly corresponds to TRBD1 (6 bases). The ends were cut back, 0 bases at V and 3 bases at J, with 9 bases in the middle. Germline assignment: CDR1 SGHNT and CDR2 YYREEE (reference sequence). The CDR3 spans 14 residues. DNA of the CDR3: TGTGCCAGCAGCTTGGCACAGGGTTACACTGAAGCTTTCTTT. It yields the protein CASSLAQGYTEAFF.

The V gene is TRBV5-6, the J gene TRBJ1-4; D call uncertain. V shed 5 bases and J shed 4 bases, with 6 bases lying between them. Per germline, CDR1 SGHDT and CDR2 YYEEEE. The CDR3 length is 12 residues. The CDR3 DNA follows: TGTGCCAGCAGTCTACTTAATGAAAAACTGTTTTTT. This gives the protein CASSLLNEKLFF.

This rearrangement joins TRBV6-8 to TRBJ2-3, with 10 nucleotides matching TRBD2. The CDR3 is 17 residues long. V lost 4 bases and J lost 2; bases outside the gene matches: 9. Looked up from germline, CDR1 is MNHGY and CDR2 is SAAAGT. CDR3 sequence: CASSSKWTSGNTDTQYF. CDR3 bases: TGTGCCAGCAGTTCAAAATGGACTAGCGGAAACACAGATACGCAGTATTTT.

The V call is TRBV20-1, the J call TRBJ1-2; 7 bases align to TRBD1. The CDR3 totals 12 residues. Germline loops: CDR1 DFQATT, CDR2 SNEGSKA (reference sequence). Losses at the gene ends were 1 base for V and 5 bases for J; bases not matched to a gene: 1. In DNA, the CDR3 is TGCAGTGCTAGAGGGACAGGATATGGCTACACCTTC. Translation gives CSARGTGYGYTF.

The V and J genes are TRBV6-2 or TRBV6-3 and TRBJ2-2, with 13 bases that match TRBD2. This CDR3 region has 17 residues. V shed 6 bases, J shed 4 bases, and the junction held 8 bases outside the gene matches. Germline CDR1 MNHEY, CDR2 SVGEGT. The CDR3 loop is CASSETSGRAPTGELFF. The CDR3 DNA is TGTGCCAGCAGCGAAACTAGCGGGAGGGCCCCCACCGGGGAGCTGTTTTTT.

The rearrangement links TRBV6-5 to TRBJ2-5, with 7 bases identical to TRBD1. Trimming cost V 6 bases and J 2 bases; bases outside gene matches: 3. The CDR3 extends over 13 amino acids. The germline V gene encodes CDR1 MNHEY and CDR2 SVGAGI. The CDR3 bases are TGTGCCAGCAGACAGGGGAATCAAGAGACCCAGTACTTC. The encoded protein is CASRQGNQETQYF.

The rearrangement uses TRBV11-2 and TRBJ1-5, with D possibly TRBD1 on 6 matching bases. CDR1 is SGHAT, CDR2 FQNNGV, per germline. The CDR3 consists of 14 residues. V lost 4 bases, J lost 3 bases, and 10 bases lay in between. CDR3 residues: CASSSRGPNQPQHF. Here the CDR3 DNA reads TGTGCCAGCAGCTCCCGGGGGCCCAATCAGCCCCAGCATTTT.

The J gene is TRBJ2-3, the V gene TRBV5-5; TRBD1 aligns across 10 bases. This CDR3 comprises 16 residues. The germline CDR1 and CDR2 sequences are SGHKS and YYEKEE (reference sequence). V shed 0 bases and J 0 bases; nucleotides not matched to a gene: 1. Written as DNA, the CDR3 is TGTGCCAGCAGCTTGGGGGGACAGGGGAGCACAGATACGCAGTATTTT. Residues: CASSLGGQGSTDTQYF.